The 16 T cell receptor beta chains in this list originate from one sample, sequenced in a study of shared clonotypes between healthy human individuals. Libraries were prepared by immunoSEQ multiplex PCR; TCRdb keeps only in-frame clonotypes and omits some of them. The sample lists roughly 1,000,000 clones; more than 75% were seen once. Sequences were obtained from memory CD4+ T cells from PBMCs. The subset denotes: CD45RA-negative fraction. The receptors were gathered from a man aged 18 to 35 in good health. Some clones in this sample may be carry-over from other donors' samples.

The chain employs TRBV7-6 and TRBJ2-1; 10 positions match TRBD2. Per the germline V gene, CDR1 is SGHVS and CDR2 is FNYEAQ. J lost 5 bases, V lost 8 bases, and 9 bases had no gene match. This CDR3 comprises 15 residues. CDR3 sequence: CASSSLAGANNEQFF. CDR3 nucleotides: TGTGCCAGCTCCTCCCTAGCGGGAGCGAACAATGAGCAGTTCTTC.

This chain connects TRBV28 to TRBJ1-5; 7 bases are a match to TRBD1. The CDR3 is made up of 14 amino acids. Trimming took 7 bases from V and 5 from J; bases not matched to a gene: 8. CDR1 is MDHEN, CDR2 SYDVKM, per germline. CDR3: CASKTDRRYQPQHF. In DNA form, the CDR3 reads TGTGCCAGCAAAACGGACAGGCGATATCAGCCCCAGCATTTT.

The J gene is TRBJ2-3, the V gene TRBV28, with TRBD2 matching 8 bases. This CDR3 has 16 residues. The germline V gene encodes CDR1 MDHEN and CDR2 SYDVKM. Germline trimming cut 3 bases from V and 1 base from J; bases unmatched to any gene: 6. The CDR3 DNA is TGTGCCAGCAGTTTGGGTAGCGGGACCCGCACAGATACGCAGTATTTT. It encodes CASSLGSGTRTDTQYF.

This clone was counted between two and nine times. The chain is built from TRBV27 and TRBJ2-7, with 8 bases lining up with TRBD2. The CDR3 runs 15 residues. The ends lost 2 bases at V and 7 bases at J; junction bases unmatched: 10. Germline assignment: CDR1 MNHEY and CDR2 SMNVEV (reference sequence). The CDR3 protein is CASSLTSSGSNEQYF. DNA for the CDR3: TGTGCCAGCAGTTTAACAAGCAGCGGGAGCAATGAGCAGTACTTC.

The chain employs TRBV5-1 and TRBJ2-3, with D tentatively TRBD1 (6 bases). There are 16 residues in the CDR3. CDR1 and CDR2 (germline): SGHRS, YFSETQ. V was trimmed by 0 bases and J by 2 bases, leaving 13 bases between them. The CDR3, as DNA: TGCGCCAGCAGCTTGGCCGTTTCAGGGGACACAGATACGCAGTATTTT. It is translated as CASSLAVSGDTDTQYF.

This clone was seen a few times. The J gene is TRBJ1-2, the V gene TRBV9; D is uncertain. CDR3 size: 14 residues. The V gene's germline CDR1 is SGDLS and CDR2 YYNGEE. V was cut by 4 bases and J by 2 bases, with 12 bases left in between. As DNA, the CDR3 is TGTGCCAGCAGCCCAGACCGGAACAACTATGGCTACACCTTC. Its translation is CASSPDRNNYGYTF. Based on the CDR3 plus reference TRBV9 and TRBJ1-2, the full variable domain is DSGVTQTPKHLITATGQRVTLRCSPRSGDLSVYWYQQSLDQGLQFLIQYYNGEERAKGNILERFSAQQFPDLHSELNLSSLELGDSALYFCASSPDRNNYGYTFGSGTRLTVV.

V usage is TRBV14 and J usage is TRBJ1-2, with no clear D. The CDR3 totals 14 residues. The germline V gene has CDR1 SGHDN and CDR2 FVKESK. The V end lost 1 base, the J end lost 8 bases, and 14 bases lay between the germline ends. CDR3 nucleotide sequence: TGTGCCAGCAGCCAAGGAGGTAACAGAAGAGGCTACACCTTC. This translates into CASSQGGNRRGYTF.

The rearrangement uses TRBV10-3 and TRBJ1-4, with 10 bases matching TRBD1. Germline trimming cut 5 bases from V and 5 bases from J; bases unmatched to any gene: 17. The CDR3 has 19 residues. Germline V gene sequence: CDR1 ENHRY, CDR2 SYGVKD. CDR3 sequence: CAISRDLDRGLSLNEKLFF. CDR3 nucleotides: TGTGCCATCAGTCGCGACCTCGACAGGGGGCTCTCACTAAATGAAAAACTGTTTTTT.

The CDR3 nucleotides read TGTGCCAGTGGGGACAGTCGAACCGACGAGCAGTACTTC. Its translation is CASGDSRTDEQYF. The rearrangement joins TRBV19 to TRBJ2-7; 7 nucleotides line up with TRBD1. CDR1 and CDR2 from the germline V gene are LNHDA and SQIVND (reference sequence). CDR3 length: 13 residues. J lost 5 bases, V lost 8 bases, and 9 bases had no gene match.

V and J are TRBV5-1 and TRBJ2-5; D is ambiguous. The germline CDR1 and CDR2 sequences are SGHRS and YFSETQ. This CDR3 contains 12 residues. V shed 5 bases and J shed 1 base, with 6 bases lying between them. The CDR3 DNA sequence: TGCGCCAGCAGACTTAGCCAAGAGACCCAGTACTTC. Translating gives CASRLSQETQYF.

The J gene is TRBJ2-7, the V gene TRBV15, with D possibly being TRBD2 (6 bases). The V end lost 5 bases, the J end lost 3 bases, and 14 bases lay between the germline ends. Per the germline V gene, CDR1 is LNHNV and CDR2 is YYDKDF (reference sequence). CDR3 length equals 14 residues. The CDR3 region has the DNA TGTGCCACCAGCGGGGGACTTGTCTACTACGAGCAGTACTTC. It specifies CATSGGLVYYEQYF.

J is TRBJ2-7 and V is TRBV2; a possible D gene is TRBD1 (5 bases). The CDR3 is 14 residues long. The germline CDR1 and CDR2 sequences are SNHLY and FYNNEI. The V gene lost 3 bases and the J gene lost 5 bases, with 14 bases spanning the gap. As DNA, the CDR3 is TGTGCCAGCAGTGAGGCGAGCAGGGAAGACGAGCAGTACTTC. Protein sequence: CASSEASREDEQYF.

CDR3 protein: CASSSTSNTGELFF. The CDR3 DNA reads as TGTGCCAGCAGCTCCACTAGCAACACCGGGGAGCTGTTTTTT. The J gene is TRBJ2-2, the V gene TRBV7-2, with a tentative D call TRBD2 (6 bases). The CDR3 has 14 residues. Deletions cut 4 bases from V and 2 bases from J, with 8 bases between. Germline CDR1 SGHTA, CDR2 FQGNSA.

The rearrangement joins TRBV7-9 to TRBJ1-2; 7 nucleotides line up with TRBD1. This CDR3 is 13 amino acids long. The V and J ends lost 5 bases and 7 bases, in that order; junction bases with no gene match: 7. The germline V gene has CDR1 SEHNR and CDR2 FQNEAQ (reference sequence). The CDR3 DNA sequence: TGTGCCAGCAGCCCAGACAGGGTTCTTGGCTACACCTTC. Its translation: CASSPDRVLGYTF.

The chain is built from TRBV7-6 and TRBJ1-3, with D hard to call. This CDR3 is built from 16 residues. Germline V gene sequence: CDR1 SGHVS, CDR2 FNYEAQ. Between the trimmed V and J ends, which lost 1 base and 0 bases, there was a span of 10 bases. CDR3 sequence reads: CASSLEISSSGNTIYF. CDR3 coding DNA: TGTGCCAGCAGCTTAGAAATCTCGAGCTCTGGAAACACCATATATTTT.

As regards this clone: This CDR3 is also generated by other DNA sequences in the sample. The CDR3 sequence is CASSVDRGTEAFF. The DNA of the CDR3 is TGTGCCAGCAGTGTTGACAGGGGCACTGAAGCTTTCTTT. The chain carries TRBV6-5 and TRBJ1-1; 8 bases are a match to TRBD1. Per germline, CDR1 MNHEY and CDR2 SVGAGI. This CDR3 spans 13 amino acids. Unmatched junction bases numbered 3, after V lost 5 bases and J lost 4 bases.